The 10 T cell receptor beta chains in this list originate from one sample, sequenced in a study of blood T cells in healthy people across ages. Sample-barcoded 5' priming and a J-beta primer mix drove a second PCR of about 7 to 11 cycles. TCRdb reanalysed the 5' RACE reads using MiXCR and keeps one entry per CDR3 protein. The sample yields fewer than 1,200,000 distinct CDR3 sequences, 20% to 25% seen once. These data are also associated with another study on T cells of mothers and their children.

Sequenced material: blood. Receptors were obtained from a girl aged 2 to 10 in good health.

This clonotype was seen a few times. The chain links TRBV5-1 to TRBJ2-5, with D unresolved. The J call may be wrong; the DNA end is better matched by TRBJ2-1. This CDR3 comprises 11 residues. Per germline, CDR1 SGHRS and CDR2 YFSETQ. CDR3 amino acids: CASTFSSEQFF. The DNA of the CDR3 is TGCGCCAGCACCTTTTCCAGTGAGCAGTTCTTC.

This clonotype has only a few counts. The gene calls are TRBV20-1 and TRBJ1-1, with 11 positions matching TRBD1. J gave up 4 bases and V 4 bases, and 2 bases lay outside the gene matches. The CDR3 contains 13 residues. The germline gives CDR1 DFQATT, CDR2 SNEGSKA (reference sequence). Written as DNA, the CDR3 is TGCAGTGCTATCGGGACAGGGGGCACTGAAGCTTTCTTT. Protein product: CSAIGTGGTEAFF.

This clonotype was seen a handful of times. The rearrangement links TRBV25-1 to TRBJ1-1, with D unclear. This CDR3 has 15 residues. V lost 1 base, J lost 1 base, and 10 bases lay in between. Germline V gene data show CDR1 as MGHDK and CDR2 as SYGVNS. CDR3 protein: CASSEFGRKNTEAFF. CDR3 sequence (DNA): TGTGCCAGCAGTGAATTTGGCAGAAAGAACACTGAAGCTTTCTTT.

The chain carries TRBV4-1 and TRBJ2-7; 7 bases are a match to TRBD2. The V and J ends lost 0 bases and 0 bases, in that order; junction bases with no gene match: 17. The length of the CDR3 is 20 residues. Per germline, CDR1 MGHRA and CDR2 YSYEKL. The CDR3 DNA is TGCGCCAGCAGCCAAGATTTGCGCCTTAGTGGAATAGCGGGCTCCTACGAGCAGTACTTC. Translating gives CASSQDLRLSGIAGSYEQYF.

CDR3 DNA sequence: TGTGCCAGCAGCCAAGAGGGGGGCGGAAGCACAGATACGCAGTATTTT. This translates into CASSQEGGGSTDTQYF. This rearrangement joins TRBV4-2 to TRBJ2-3, with D tentatively TRBD1 or TRBD2 (6 bases each). Trimming cost V 0 bases and J 0 bases, with 10 bases left between them. This CDR3 is 16 amino acids long. CDR1 is LGHNA, CDR2 YNFKEQ, per germline.

In this sample, this clonotype turned up a few times. The rearrangement uses TRBV20-1 and TRBJ1-2; D unclear. There are 11 residues in the CDR3. The V and J ends lost 4 bases and 6 bases respectively, with 9 bases between them. Germline V CDR1 and CDR2: DFQATT, SNEGSKA (reference sequence). CDR3 protein: CSAITGNGYTF. The CDR3 DNA sequence: TGCAGTGCTATCACGGGGAATGGCTACACCTTC.

In this sample, this clonotype turned up a few times. The rearrangement joins TRBV27 to TRBJ1-1, with TRBD1 matching 10 bases. Germline V lookup: CDR1 MNHEY, CDR2 SMNVEV (reference sequence). Trimming at V came to 2 bases and at J to 4 bases, leaving 4 bases not matched to a gene. This CDR3 spans 15 amino acids. The CDR3 sequence: CASSLTTGGRTEAFF. The CDR3 bases are TGTGCCAGCAGTTTAACGACAGGGGGCCGCACTGAAGCTTTCTTT.

This chain uses TRBV7-2 with TRBJ2-3; D ambiguous. V was pared by 5 bases and J by 2 bases, with 14 bases between. Germline values: CDR1 SGHTA, CDR2 FQGNSA. CDR3 length: 15 residues. Here the CDR3 reads CASSMTRDTTDTQYF. CDR3 bases: TGTGCCAGCAGCATGACACGAGACACCACAGATACGCAGTATTTT.

The V call is TRBV29-1, the J call TRBJ2-5; TRBD2 is a possible D gene (5 bases). Gene TRBJ2-1 matches the end of the DNA better, so the J call may be wrong. Germline CDR1 is SQVTM and CDR2 is ANQGSEA. The CDR3 consists of 12 residues. The CDR3, as DNA: TGCAGCGTTGAAGATCGGGATGATGAGCAGTTCTTC. Amino acid sequence: CSVEDRDDEQFF.

About this clonotype: An end of the junction does not agree with germline; a read error may underlie this. The chain couples TRBV15 to TRBJ2-1, with unresolved D. CDR1 and CDR2 (germline): LNHNV, YYDKDF (reference sequence). The CDR3 is 14 amino acids. This CDR3 is CATSVGRLDNGQFF. The CDR3 DNA sequence: TGTGCCACCAGCGTCGGCCGTCTAGACAATGGGCAGTTCTTC.